The rows below give T cell receptor beta chains drawn from one sample of a study of cytomegalovirus exposure and HLA in healthy donors. The repertoire was sequenced with immunoSEQ multiplex PCR; TCRdb's copy has only in-frame clones and lacks some. Of just under 95,000 clones listed, around 84% are singletons. The sample consisted of PBMCs. The receptors were sampled from a human donor in good health. CDR3s include the opening cysteine and the closing phenylalanine or tryptophan. Each record gives: V gene, clone size, J gene, D gene, CDR3 DNA, CDR3 protein. A D gene is named only where the DNA matches it firmly. Not all rows give a size; the values are once, few, many and, for expanded clones, a class.

v_call: TRBV5-6
clone_size: NA
j_call: TRBJ2-5
d_call: NA
cdr3_nt: TGTGCCAGCAGCTTCAACCCTAGCCAAGAGACCCAGTACTTC
cdr3_aa: CASSFNPSQETQYF

v_call: TRBV4-1
clone_size: NA
j_call: TRBJ1-2
d_call: NA
cdr3_nt: TGCGCCAGCAGCCAAGACAGGGGAATTAACTATGGCTACACCTTC
cdr3_aa: CASSQDRGINYGYTF

v_call: TRBV29-1
clone_size: NA
j_call: TRBJ1-1
d_call: NA
cdr3_nt: TGCAGCGTTGGCGACGGAGGAGCTTTCTTT
cdr3_aa: CSVGDGGAFF

v_call: TRBV5-6
clone_size: NA
j_call: TRBJ1-2
d_call: NA
cdr3_nt: TGTGCCAGCAGCTTGGGAACAGGGCGGAACTATGGCTACACCTTC
cdr3_aa: CASSLGTGRNYGYTF

v_call: TRBV5-6
clone_size: NA
j_call: TRBJ1-1
d_call: NA
cdr3_nt: TGTGCCAGCAGCTCCCCGGGCAGGGACACTGAAGCTTTCTTT
cdr3_aa: CASSSPGRDTEAFF

v_call: TRBV9
clone_size: NA
j_call: TRBJ2-7
d_call: NA
cdr3_nt: TGTGCCAGCAGCCCCGGTCCAAACTACGAGCAGTACTTC
cdr3_aa: CASSPGPNYEQYF

v_call: TRBV28
clone_size: NA
j_call: TRBJ1-2
d_call: NA
cdr3_nt: TGTGCCAGCAGTAGAACTGACTATGGCTACACCTTC
cdr3_aa: CASSRTDYGYTF

v_call: TRBV18
clone_size: NA
j_call: TRBJ2-7
d_call: TRBD1
cdr3_nt: TGTGCCAGCTCACCGGTTGGGACAGGGTCCCACGAGCAGTACTTC
cdr3_aa: CASSPVGTGSHEQYF

v_call: TRBV5-1
clone_size: NA
j_call: TRBJ2-2
d_call: TRBD2
cdr3_nt: TGCGCCAGCAGGGGGACTAGCGAGAACACCGGGGAGCTGTTTTTT
cdr3_aa: CASRGTSENTGELFF

v_call: TRBV11-3
clone_size: NA
j_call: TRBJ1-3
d_call: NA
cdr3_nt: TGTGCCAGCAGCCCTTCGTCTGGGACATCTGGAAACACCATATATTTT
cdr3_aa: CASSPSSGTSGNTIYF

v_call: TRBV16
clone_size: NA
j_call: TRBJ2-7
d_call: NA
cdr3_nt: TGTGCCAGCAGCCGACAGGTGGTTTATTACGAGCAGTACTTC
cdr3_aa: CASSRQVVYYEQYF

v_call: TRBV29-1
clone_size: NA
j_call: TRBJ2-5
d_call: NA
cdr3_nt: TGCAGCGTTGCTGAACAGTTCCAAGAGACCCAGTACTTC
cdr3_aa: CSVAEQFQETQYF

v_call: TRBV5-1
clone_size: once
j_call: TRBJ2-1
d_call: NA
cdr3_nt: TGCGCCAGCAGTTTGGACAGAGACAATGAGCAGTTCTTC
cdr3_aa: CASSLDRDNEQFF

v_call: TRBV19
clone_size: NA
j_call: TRBJ1-5
d_call: NA
cdr3_nt: TGTGCCAGTAGTAACAGACGTGGGGGCCAGCCCCAGCATTTT
cdr3_aa: CASSNRRGGQPQHF

v_call: TRBV6-5
clone_size: NA
j_call: TRBJ1-2
d_call: TRBD1
cdr3_nt: TGTGCCAGCATGGTCGGGACAGGTGGATTCTATGGCTACACCTTC
cdr3_aa: CASMVGTGGFYGYTF

v_call: TRBV5-1
clone_size: NA
j_call: TRBJ2-5
d_call: TRBD1
cdr3_nt: TGCGCCAGCAGGGACAGGCACCTAGGAGAGACCCAGTACTTC
cdr3_aa: CASRDRHLGETQYF

v_call: TRBV7-7
clone_size: NA
j_call: TRBJ2-5
d_call: TRBD2
cdr3_nt: TGTGCTAGCAGCTCCAGGGAGGGCGGAGGAGAGACCCAGTACTTC
cdr3_aa: CASSSREGGGETQYF

v_call: TRBV7-2
clone_size: NA
j_call: TRBJ2-7
d_call: TRBD2
cdr3_nt: TGTGCCAGCAGCCTTGCCCCGGGGACTAGCGGGTACGAGCAGTACTTC
cdr3_aa: CASSLAPGTSGYEQYF

v_call: TRBV27
clone_size: NA
j_call: TRBJ2-7
d_call: NA
cdr3_nt: TGTGCCAGCAGTCGACGAGGCTACGAGCAGTACTTC
cdr3_aa: CASSRRGYEQYF

v_call: TRBV7-9
clone_size: NA
j_call: TRBJ1-2
d_call: TRBD1
cdr3_nt: TGTGCCAGCAGCTTACTCCCGACAGGGAATTTAGGCTACACCTTC
cdr3_aa: CASSLLPTGNLGYTF

v_call: TRBV28
clone_size: NA
j_call: TRBJ1-3
d_call: NA
cdr3_nt: TGTGCCAGCAGTTTTGTTGGGGGGGGCACCATATATTTT
cdr3_aa: CASSFVGGGTIYF

v_call: TRBV7-3
clone_size: NA
j_call: TRBJ2-1
d_call: TRBD2
cdr3_nt: TGTGCCAGCAGCTTAAGCGGGGGGGCCTACAATGAGCAGTTCTTC
cdr3_aa: CASSLSGGAYNEQFF

v_call: TRBV4-2
clone_size: NA
j_call: TRBJ1-5
d_call: NA
cdr3_nt: TGTGCCAGCAGCCCGGCGGCAGGGGATAGCAATCAGCCCCAGCATTTT
cdr3_aa: CASSPAAGDSNQPQHF

v_call: TRBV2
clone_size: NA
j_call: TRBJ2-5
d_call: NA
cdr3_nt: TGTGCCAGCAGGAGGGAGACCCAGTACTTC
cdr3_aa: CASRRETQYF

v_call: TRBV4-1
clone_size: once
j_call: TRBJ2-7
d_call: TRBD1
cdr3_nt: TGCGCCAGCAGCGCGGGACAGGGGCCTTCCTACGAGCAGTACTTC
cdr3_aa: CASSAGQGPSYEQYF

v_call: TRBV7-8
clone_size: NA
j_call: TRBJ2-7
d_call: TRBD2
cdr3_nt: TGTGCCAGCAGCTTAGCGGGGACTAGTAGGTTCTTATACGAGCAGTACTTC
cdr3_aa: CASSLAGTSRFLYEQYF

v_call: TRBV9
clone_size: NA
j_call: TRBJ1-2
d_call: TRBD1
cdr3_nt: TGTGCCAGCAGCGTAGCTCGGGACAGCTATGGCTACACCTTC
cdr3_aa: CASSVARDSYGYTF

v_call: TRBV4-2
clone_size: NA
j_call: TRBJ2-5
d_call: NA
cdr3_nt: TGTGCCAGCAGCCAAGATCGGGGGACCCAAGAGACCCAGTACTTC
cdr3_aa: CASSQDRGTQETQYF

v_call: TRBV7-3
clone_size: NA
j_call: TRBJ1-2
d_call: NA
cdr3_nt: TGTGCCAGCAGCCCCCGCGCCGGCGGTGGCTACACCTTC
cdr3_aa: CASSPRAGGGYTF

v_call: TRBV27
clone_size: NA
j_call: TRBJ2-3
d_call: TRBD1
cdr3_nt: TGTGCCAGCAGTTCCCCCGACAGGGGTAGCACAGATACGCAGTATTTT
cdr3_aa: CASSSPDRGSTDTQYF

v_call: TRBV6-1
clone_size: NA
j_call: TRBJ1-5
d_call: NA
cdr3_nt: TGTGCCAGCACGGGATACTATAGCAATCAGCCCCAGCATTTT
cdr3_aa: CASTGYYSNQPQHF

v_call: TRBV7-8
clone_size: NA
j_call: TRBJ2-3
d_call: NA
cdr3_nt: TGTGCCAGCAGCTTAGGGGGGGGGCCAGATACGCAGTATTTT
cdr3_aa: CASSLGGGPDTQYF

v_call: TRBV7-9
clone_size: NA
j_call: TRBJ2-7
d_call: TRBD1
cdr3_nt: TGTGCCAGCAGCTGGACAGGGGGCGGCTACGAGCAGTACTTC
cdr3_aa: CASSWTGGGYEQYF

v_call: TRBV4-3
clone_size: NA
j_call: TRBJ2-5
d_call: NA
cdr3_nt: TGCGCCAGCAGCCAACAGGGTATCCAAGAGACCCAGTACTTC
cdr3_aa: CASSQQGIQETQYF

v_call: TRBV10-2
clone_size: once
j_call: TRBJ2-1
d_call: TRBD2
cdr3_nt: TGCGCCAGCGACCCCGGGACTAGCGGCTCCAATGAGCAGTTCTTC
cdr3_aa: CASDPGTSGSNEQFF

v_call: TRBV19
clone_size: NA
j_call: TRBJ2-1
d_call: TRBD2
cdr3_nt: TGTGCCAGTAGTCTCCTAGCGGGAGTGGGCAATGAGCAGTTCTTC
cdr3_aa: CASSLLAGVGNEQFF

v_call: TRBV6-6
clone_size: NA
j_call: TRBJ2-3
d_call: NA
cdr3_nt: TGTGCCAGCAGTTACTTGGCGGCGGGGGATACGCAGTATTTT
cdr3_aa: CASSYLAAGDTQYF

v_call: TRBV6-5
clone_size: NA
j_call: TRBJ2-5
d_call: TRBD1
cdr3_nt: TGTGCCAGCAAACAGACAGGGGGAATCCAAGAGACCCAGTACTTC
cdr3_aa: CASKQTGGIQETQYF

v_call: TRBV29-1
clone_size: NA
j_call: TRBJ2-2
d_call: TRBD2
cdr3_nt: TGCAGCGTGCCGTACCCGGGACTAGCGGGAGGACCCGGGGAGCTGTTTTTT
cdr3_aa: CSVPYPGLAGGPGELFF

v_call: TRBV9
clone_size: NA
j_call: TRBJ2-7
d_call: NA
cdr3_nt: TGTGCCAGCAGCGTAGACACAGGGACCTACGAGCAGTACTTC
cdr3_aa: CASSVDTGTYEQYF

v_call: TRBV4-1
clone_size: NA
j_call: TRBJ2-1
d_call: TRBD2
cdr3_nt: TGCGCCAGCAGCCAAGTCACTAGCGAGATGGACAATGAGCAGTTCTTC
cdr3_aa: CASSQVTSEMDNEQFF

v_call: TRBV7-3
clone_size: once
j_call: TRBJ2-1
d_call: NA
cdr3_nt: TGTGCCAGCAGCGTCGACTTCAGCTCCTACAATGAGCAGTTCTTC
cdr3_aa: CASSVDFSSYNEQFF